One and the same sample provided the 15 T cell receptor beta chains below, sequenced in a study of persistence of HIV-infected CD4 T cells. Their antigens remain unidentified. Sequencing used immunoSEQ version 4 in survey mode. TCRdb keeps only in-frame clones here, not all; method: immunoSEQ multiplex PCR. The data contain about 40,000 clones, roughly 74% of them singletons. The stimulus was an HIV-1 Gag 15-mer peptide pool, 0.85 to 1 ug/peptide/mL. CD40L-negative CD69-negative CD45RO-high memory CD4+ T cells were sorted as populations depleted of antigen-responding cells. This material consisted of CD4+ T cells sorted from PBMCs after approximately 19-hour stimulation, taken from a patient who received antiretroviral therapy. These receptors came from an adult man with HIV who was CMV-seropositive.

The sample holds one count of this clone. V gene TRBV4-2 combines with J gene TRBJ1-5; TRBD1 agrees at 7 bases. The CDR3 spans 14 residues. Germline V gene data show CDR1 as LGHNA and CDR2 as YNFKEQ. The junction had 7 bases not matched to a gene; V was cut back by 5 bases and J by 6 bases. In DNA, the CDR3 is TGTGCCAGCAGCGGCACAGGGGTTGGTCAGCCCCAGCATTTT. This encodes CASSGTGVGQPQHF.

To note about this clone: In the same sample, other DNA sequences code for this CDR3. This chain connects TRBV11-2 to TRBJ1-1; D may be TRBD1 (5 bases). The germline V and J ends were trimmed by 1 base and 4 bases, with 7 bases remaining between them. The CDR3 is 13 residues long. CDR1 and CDR2 from the germline V gene are SGHAT and FQNNGV. CDR3 sequence (DNA): TGTGCCAGCAGCTTAGGGGGCATCACTGAAGCTTTCTTT. This codes for CASSLGGITEAFF.

The gene calls are TRBV19 and TRBJ2-7; D gene ambiguous. The V gene's germline CDR1 is LNHDA and CDR2 SQIVND (reference sequence). The CDR3 totals 11 residues. With 4 bases removed from V and 7 bases from J, the gap between germline ends came to 8 bases. CDR3 amino acids: CASSTAREQYF. In DNA form, the CDR3 reads TGTGCCAGTAGTACTGCAAGAGAGCAGTACTTC.

This clone was picked up a small number of times. This chain links TRBV30 with TRBJ1-1, with 9 bases fitting TRBD1. V shed 4 bases and J 4 bases; nucleotides not matched to a gene: 4. Germline values: CDR1 GTSNPN, CDR2 SVGIG (reference sequence). The CDR3 spans 13 residues. CDR3 amino acids: CAWNRGQGTEAFF. CDR3 bases: TGTGCCTGGAACAGGGGGCAAGGCACTGAAGCTTTCTTT.

The rearrangement joins TRBV27 to TRBJ2-1, with D uncertain. Deletions cut 4 bases from V and 2 bases from J, with 6 bases between. Germline V gene sequence: CDR1 MNHEY, CDR2 SMNVEV (reference sequence). This CDR3 is built from 13 residues. The CDR3 is CASSSDPYNEQFF. CDR3 nucleotide sequence: TGTGCCAGCAGTTCCGACCCCTACAATGAGCAGTTCTTC.

This clone has only one observation. The genes are TRBV11-3 and TRBJ2-1; D gene uncertain. Germline V gives CDR1 SGHNT, CDR2 YENEEA. V shed 4 bases and J shed 7 bases, with 17 bases lying between them. This CDR3 contains 15 residues. CDR3 in amino acids: CASSWTSNYRNEQFF. CDR3 coding DNA: TGTGCCAGCAGCTGGACCTCAAATTATAGAAATGAGCAGTTCTTC.

The chain couples TRBV5-1 to TRBJ1-4; tentatively, D is TRBD1 (6 bases). CDR3 length: 14 residues. Germline V gene data show CDR1 as SGHRS and CDR2 as YFSETQ. Trimming left V 4 bases short and J 8 bases short, with 15 bases between. CDR3 in amino acids: CASSPGALGEKLFF. The CDR3 DNA follows: TGCGCCAGCAGCCCAGGGGCTTTGGGAGAAAAACTGTTTTTT.

This sequence joins TRBV9 and TRBJ2-1, with 9 positions matching TRBD1. Germline V lookup: CDR1 SGDLS, CDR2 YYNGEE. This CDR3 has 15 residues. V dropped 4 bases and J dropped 6; count of bases not matched to a gene: 8. CDR3 loop: CASSLSGTGTNEQFF. CDR3 nucleotides: TGTGCCAGCAGCCTCTCCGGGACAGGGACCAATGAGCAGTTCTTC.

The V gene is TRBV19, the J gene TRBJ2-4; either TRBD1 or TRBD2 may supply D (5 bases each). V shed 4 bases and J shed 8 bases, with 18 bases lying between them. CDR3 length equals 15 residues. CDR1 and CDR2 from the germline V gene are LNHDA and SQIVND (reference sequence). The CDR3 sequence: CASSTGSGVLDIQYF. As DNA, the CDR3 is TGTGCCAGTAGTACAGGGAGTGGAGTGTTGGACATTCAGTACTTC.

The rearrangement uses TRBV15 and TRBJ1-5, with D possibly being TRBD1 (5 bases). The V gene's germline CDR1 is LNHNV and CDR2 YYDKDF (reference sequence). The V end was cut by 0 bases, the J end by 0 bases, with 9 bases between. This CDR3 contains 16 residues. The CDR3 here is CATSRDTGYSNQPQHF. CDR3 in DNA: TGTGCCACCAGCAGAGATACAGGTTATAGCAATCAGCCCCAGCATTTT.

This chain uses TRBV30 with TRBJ1-3; D remains ambiguous. The CDR3 has 17 amino acids. Trimming took 0 bases from V and 0 from J, leaving 15 bases between them. CDR1 is GTSNPN and CDR2 is SVGIG in the germline V gene (reference sequence). The CDR3 DNA reads as TGTGCCTGGAGTGTAAGGGATCAGGCGAACTCTGGAAACACCATATATTTT. Protein: CAWSVRDQANSGNTIYF.

The gene calls are TRBV7-6 and TRBJ2-6; tentative D call: TRBD1 (5 bases). CDR1 is SGHVS and CDR2 is FNYEAQ in the germline V gene. V was cut by 5 bases and J by 0 bases, with 17 bases left in between. The CDR3 runs 18 residues. The CDR3 loop is CASSPLRQGSSGANVLTF. The CDR3 DNA is TGTGCCAGCAGCCCCTTGAGGCAGGGAAGCTCTGGGGCCAACGTCCTGACTTTC. Variable domain in full (rest from reference TRBV7-6 and TRBJ2-6): GAGVSQSPRYKVTKRGQDVALRCDPISGHVSLYWYRQALGQGPEFLTYFNYEAQQDKSGLPNDRFSAERPEGSISTLTIQRTEQRDSAMYRCASSPLRQGSSGANVLTFGAGSRLTVL.

This chain links TRBV30 with TRBJ2-3; possible D gene TRBD2, 7 bases. Germline CDR1 is GTSNPN and CDR2 is SVGIG (reference sequence). V gave up 0 bases and J gave up 12 bases, with 22 bases separating them. The CDR3 contains 15 residues. CDR3 bases: TGTGCCTGGAGTGTTTCTTGGGGGGCGGGACTAAAACAGTATTTT. Translated, it gives CAWSVSWGAGLKQYF.

This rearrangement joins TRBV2 to TRBJ1-5; 9 bases are a match to TRBD1. The length of the CDR3 is 13 residues. V shed 9 bases and J 5 bases; nucleotides not matched to a gene: 5. Germline CDR1 and CDR2: SNHLY and FYNNEI. This chain's CDR3 is CASTRQGDQPQHF. The CDR3 nucleotides are TGTGCCAGTACTAGACAGGGGGATCAGCCCCAGCATTTT.

This chain uses TRBV11-2 with TRBJ1-2; D unclear. Germline V CDR1 and CDR2: SGHAT, FQNNGV. Between the trimmed V and J ends, which lost 7 bases and 2 bases, there was a span of 8 bases. There are 12 residues in the CDR3. As DNA, the CDR3 is TGTGCCAGCAATAGTTGGAACTATGGCTACACCTTC. The encoded protein is CASNSWNYGYTF. The whole variable domain, filled in from reference TRBV11-2 and TRBJ1-2, reads EAGVAQSPRYKIIEKRQSVAFWCNPISGHATLYWYQQILGQGPKLLIQFQNNGVVDDSQLPKDRFSAERLKGVDSTLKIQPAKLEDSAVYLCASNSWNYGYTFGSGTRLTVV.